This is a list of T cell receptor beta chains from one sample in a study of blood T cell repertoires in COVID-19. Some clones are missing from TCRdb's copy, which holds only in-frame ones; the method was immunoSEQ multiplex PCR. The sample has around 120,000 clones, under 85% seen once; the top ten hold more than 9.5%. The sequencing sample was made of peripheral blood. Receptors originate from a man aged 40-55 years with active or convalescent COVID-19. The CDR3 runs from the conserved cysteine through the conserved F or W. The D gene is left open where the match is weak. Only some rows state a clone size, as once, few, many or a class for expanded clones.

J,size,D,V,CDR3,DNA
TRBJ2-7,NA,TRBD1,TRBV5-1,CASSLETGPYEQYF,TGCGCCAGCAGCTTGGAGACAGGGCCCTACGAGCAGTACTTC
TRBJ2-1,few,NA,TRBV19,CASSSQGTALNEQFF,TGTGCCAGTAGTTCGCAGGGAACCGCCCTCAATGAGCAGTTCTTC
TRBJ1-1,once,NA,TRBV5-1,CASREGNGNTEAFF,TGCGCATCACGGGAGGGGAACGGGAACACTGAAGCTTTCTTT
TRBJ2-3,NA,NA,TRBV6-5,CASIPAGTDTQYF,TGTGCCAGTATTCCGGCGGGCACAGATACGCAGTATTTT
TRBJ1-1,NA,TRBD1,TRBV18,CASSPPGQPMNTEAFF,TGTGCCAGCTCACCCCCGGGACAGCCTATGAACACTGAAGCTTTCTTT
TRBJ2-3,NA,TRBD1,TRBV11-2,CASSRQGRKPDTQYF,TGTGCCAGCAGCCGACAGGGCCGAAAACCAGATACGCAGTATTTT
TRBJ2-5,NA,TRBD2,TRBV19,CASSGGETQYF,TGTGCCAGTAGCGGGGGGGAGACCCAGTACTTC
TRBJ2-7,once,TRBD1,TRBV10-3,CAISRQGVSYEQYF,TGTGCCATCAGCCGACAGGGAGTCTCCTACGAGCAGTACTTC
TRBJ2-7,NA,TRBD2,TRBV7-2,CASSLTGTSYYEQYF,TGTGCCAGCAGCCTAACCGGGACTAGCTACTACGAGCAGTACTTC
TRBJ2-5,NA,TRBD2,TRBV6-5,CASTPREVWETQYF,TGTGCCAGCACTCCTCGGGAGGTCTGGGAGACCCAGTACTTC
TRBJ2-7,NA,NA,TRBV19,CASTVGGPGTYEQYF,TGTGCCAGTACCGTGGGGGGACCTGGTACCTACGAGCAGTACTTC
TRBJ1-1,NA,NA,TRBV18,CASSRDTEAFF,TGTGCCAGCTCACGAGACACTGAAGCTTTCTTT
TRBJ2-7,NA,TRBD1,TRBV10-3,CANGDRGGNEQYF,TGTGCCAACGGAGACAGGGGCGGAAACGAGCAGTACTTC
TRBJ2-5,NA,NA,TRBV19,CASSIGGDYQETQYF,TGTGCCAGTAGTATCGGCGGGGACTACCAAGAGACCCAGTACTTC
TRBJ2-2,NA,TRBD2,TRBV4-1,CASSQELAGGPVGELFF,TGCGCCAGCAGCCAAGAATTAGCGGGGGGGCCCGTCGGGGAGCTGTTTTTT
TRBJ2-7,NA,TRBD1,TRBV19,CASSRQGPYEQYF,TGTGCCAGTAGTAGACAGGGCCCCTACGAGCAGTACTTC
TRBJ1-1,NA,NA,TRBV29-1,CSVTGHREAFF,TGCAGCGTTACGGGACACCGTGAAGCTTTCTTT
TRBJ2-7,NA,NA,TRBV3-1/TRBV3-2,CASSQEPRPPYEQYF,TGTGCCAGCAGCCAAGAACCCAGGCCTCCCTACGAGCAGTACTTC
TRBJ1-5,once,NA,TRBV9,CASSAGSNNQPQHF,TGTGCCAGCAGTGCCGGGAGCAACAATCAGCCCCAGCATTTT
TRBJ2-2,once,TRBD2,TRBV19,CASSIGSGGAWSTGELFF,TGTGCCAGTAGTATTGGTAGCGGGGGGGCCTGGTCGACCGGGGAGCTGTTTTTT
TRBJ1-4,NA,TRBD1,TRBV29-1,CSAGTGEKLFF,TGCAGCGCCGGGACAGGGGAAAAACTGTTTTTT
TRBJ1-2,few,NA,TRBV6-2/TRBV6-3,CASSYQGGNGYTF,TGTGCCAGCAGTTACCAAGGAGGGAATGGCTACACCTTC
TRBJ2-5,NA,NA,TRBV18,CASSQRGSAAQETQYF,TGTGCCAGCTCTCAACGAGGGTCAGCGGCCCAAGAGACCCAGTACTTC
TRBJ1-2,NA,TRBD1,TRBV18,CASSHNTAPGQGAHGYTF,TGTGCCAGCTCACACAATACCGCACCGGGACAGGGGGCCCATGGCTACACCTTC
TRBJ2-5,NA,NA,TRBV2,CASRWGVGLQETQYF,TGTGCCAGCAGGTGGGGGGTCGGTCTCCAAGAGACCCAGTACTTC
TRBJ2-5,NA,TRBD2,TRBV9,CASSVGASGETQYF,TGTGCCAGCAGCGTAGGGGCTAGCGGAGAGACCCAGTACTTC
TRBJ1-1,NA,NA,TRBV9,CASSVEGNLNTEAFF,TGTGCCAGCAGCGTAGAGGGGAACCTGAACACTGAAGCTTTCTTT
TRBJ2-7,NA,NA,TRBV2,CASSGVSTYEQYF,TGTGCCAGCTCGGGGGTCTCCACCTACGAGCAGTACTTC
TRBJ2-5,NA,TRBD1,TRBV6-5,CASRETGAPTRAQYF,TGTGCCAGCAGGGAGACAGGGGCCCCCACAAGGGCCCAGTACTTC
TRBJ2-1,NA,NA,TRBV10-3,CATHGTLGDEQFF,TGTGCCACCCACGGAACACTAGGAGATGAGCAGTTCTTC
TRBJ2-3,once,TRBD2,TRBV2,CASSAAGGFPDTQYF,TGTGCCAGCAGTGCCGCGGGGGGCTTTCCAGATACGCAGTATTTT
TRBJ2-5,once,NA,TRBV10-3,CATQDSIPQYF,TGTGCCACCCAGGACAGCATTCCCCAGTACTTC
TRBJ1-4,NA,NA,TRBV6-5,CASSYSGAGDEKLFF,TGTGCCAGCAGTTACTCGGGGGCTGGGGATGAAAAACTGTTTTTT
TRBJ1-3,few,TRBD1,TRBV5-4,CASSKGGLNSGNTIYF,TGTGCCAGCAGCAAAGGGGGCCTAAACTCTGGAAACACCATATATTTT
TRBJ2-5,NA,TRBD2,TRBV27,CASSLQGLVSQETQYF,TGTGCCAGCAGTTTACAGGGACTAGTCTCCCAAGAGACCCAGTACTTC
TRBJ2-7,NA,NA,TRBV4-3,CASSRIYGGSYEQYF,TGCGCCAGCAGCCGGATCTACGGGGGTTCCTACGAGCAGTACTTC
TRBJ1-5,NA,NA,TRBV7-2,CASREEGYSNQPQHF,TGTGCCAGCAGAGAGGAGGGGTATAGCAATCAGCCCCAGCATTTT
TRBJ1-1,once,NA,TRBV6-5,CASSYRGNTEAFF,TGTGCCAGCAGTTACAGGGGGAACACTGAAGCTTTCTTT
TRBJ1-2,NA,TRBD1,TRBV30,CAKGGSHYGYTF,TGTGCCAAAGGGGGCAGCCACTATGGCTACACCTTC
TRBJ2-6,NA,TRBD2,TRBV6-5,CASSLAGGPGANVLTF,TGTGCCAGCAGTTTAGCGGGGGGGCCTGGGGCCAACGTCCTGACTTTC
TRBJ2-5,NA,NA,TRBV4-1,CASSPGGGAETQYF,TGCGCCAGCAGCCCCGGCGGAGGGGCGGAGACCCAGTACTTC
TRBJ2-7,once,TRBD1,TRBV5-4,CASSTSDRVAYEQYF,TGTGCCAGCAGCACCTCCGACAGGGTAGCCTACGAGCAGTACTTC
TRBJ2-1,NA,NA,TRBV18,CASSPGQHNEQFF,TGTGCCAGCTCTCCTGGACAGCACAATGAGCAGTTCTTC
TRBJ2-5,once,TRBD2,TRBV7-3,CASSLRAGGGETQYF,TGTGCCAGCAGCTTAAGGGCGGGGGGCGGAGAGACCCAGTACTTC
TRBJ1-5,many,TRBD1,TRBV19,CASTKGQATYSNQPQHF,TGTGCTTCGACGAAGGGACAGGCGACTTATAGCAATCAGCCCCAGCATTTT
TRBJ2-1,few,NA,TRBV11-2,CASSLQGIGYNEQFF,TGTGCCAGCAGCCTACAGGGAATAGGCTACAATGAGCAGTTCTTC
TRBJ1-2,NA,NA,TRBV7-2,CASSPGKGAFYGYTF,TGTGCCAGCTCCCCGGGGAAGGGAGCGTTTTATGGCTACACCTTC
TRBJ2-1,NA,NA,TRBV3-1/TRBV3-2,CASSRPGSPQFF,TGTGCCAGCAGCCGGCCGGGGAGCCCGCAGTTCTTC
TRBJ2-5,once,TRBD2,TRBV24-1,CATSDGLAGGEETQYF,TGTGCCACCAGTGATGGACTAGCGGGGGGGGAAGAGACCCAGTACTTC
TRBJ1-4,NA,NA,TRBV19,CASSTRSNEKLFF,TGTGCCAGTAGTACCCGTTCGAATGAAAAACTGTTTTTT
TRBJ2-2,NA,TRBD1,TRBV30,CAWRDRALNTGELFF,TGTGCCTGGAGAGACAGGGCCCTTAACACCGGGGAGCTGTTTTTT
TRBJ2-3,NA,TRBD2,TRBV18,CASSPPLAGVTDTQYF,TGTGCCAGCTCACCCCCTTTAGCGGGGGTCACAGATACGCAGTATTTT
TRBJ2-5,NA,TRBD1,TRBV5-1,CASSFSVDRGVETQYF,TGCGCCAGCAGCTTTTCGGTCGACAGGGGTGTCGAGACCCAGTACTTC
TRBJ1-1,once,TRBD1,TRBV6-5,CASETGGLNTEAFF,TGTGCCAGCGAGACAGGGGGTTTGAACACTGAAGCTTTCTTT
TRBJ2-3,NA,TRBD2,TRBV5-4,CASSSGGAGDTQYF,TGTGCCAGCAGTAGCGGGGGGGCCGGGGATACGCAGTATTTT